Following are 18 T cell receptor beta chains from one sample sequenced in a study of cytomegalovirus exposure and HLA in healthy donors. Primers included in the PCR were 60 Vbeta and 13 Jbeta primers. TCRdb's table, derived via immunoSEQ multiplex PCR, lists solely in-frame clones and lacks some. This table holds about 97,000 clones, about 80% found once. Sequenced input: PBMCs. Every receptor here comes from a man aged 35-49 years in good health and CMV-seronegative.

This sequence joins TRBV7-9 and TRBJ2-6; TRBD1 is a possible D gene (5 bases). V was clipped by 1 base and J by 2 bases, with 6 bases between them. This CDR3 region has 15 residues. CDR1 and CDR2 from the germline V gene are SEHNR and FQNEAQ (reference sequence). The DNA of the CDR3 is TGTGCCAGCAGCTTAGAAGGGGCTGGGGCCAACGTCCTGACTTTC. As protein: CASSLEGAGANVLTF.

V usage is TRBV11-3 and J usage is TRBJ2-1, with TRBD1 identical over 7 bases. The CDR3 has 16 amino acids. V was clipped by 5 bases and J by 7 bases; unmatched bases: 14. Germline V lookup: CDR1 SGHNT, CDR2 YENEEA. CDR3 in DNA: TGTGCCAGCAGCCCTGGCTTGACAGGGTCAATGAATGAGCAGTTCTTC. Translated: CASSPGLTGSMNEQFF.

To note about this clone: One junction end does not reproduce the germline sequence, and a read error may be involved. The chain carries TRBV7-6 and TRBJ1-1; the match to TRBD1 covers 9 bases. The CDR3 is 14 residues long. The germline V gene encodes CDR1 SGHVS and CDR2 FNYEAQ. The CDR3 nucleotides read TGTGCCAGCAGCCGTCGGACAGGGGACACCGAAGCTTTCTTT. Translated: CASSRRTGDTEAFF.

The rearrangement links TRBV11-2 to TRBJ2-3; 7 positions agree with TRBD1. CDR1 and CDR2 from the germline V gene are SGHAT and FQNNGV. There are 15 residues in the CDR3. J was trimmed by 4 bases and V by 5 bases; bases with no gene match: 9. CDR3 nucleotides: TGTGCCAGCAGCATCATCACCACAGGGGCAGATACGCAGTATTTT. Its protein product is CASSIITTGADTQYF.

Only a few counts were recorded for this clone. This rearrangement joins TRBV10-3 to TRBJ1-2, with 11 bases identical to TRBD1. Trimming removed 3 bases from V and 0 bases from J; junction bases left unmatched: 9. Germline CDR1 and CDR2: ENHRY and SYGVKD. The CDR3 covers 18 residues. CDR3 sequence reads: CAISDLGQGANPNYGYTF. The CDR3 nucleotides read TGTGCCATCAGTGACCTCGGACAGGGGGCCAATCCTAACTATGGCTACACCTTC.

V gene TRBV6-1 combines with J gene TRBJ2-7, with a weak D call TRBD2 (6 bases). The V gene's germline CDR1 is MNHNS and CDR2 SASEGT. The CDR3 extends over 13 amino acids. With 10 bases removed from V and 2 bases from J, the gap between germline ends came to 15 bases. CDR3 coding DNA: TGTGCCATCAGCCGGGACTGGACCTACGAGCAGTACGTC. Its protein is CAISRDWTYEQYV.

This clone was found a few times. The J gene is TRBJ2-3, the V gene TRBV4-3; 10 bases are shared with TRBD2. This CDR3 has 17 amino acids. The V segment lost 2 bases and the J segment 5 bases; nucleotides outside the gene matches: 10. Germline CDR1 is LGHNA and CDR2 is YSLEER. The CDR3 DNA reads TGCGCCAGCAGCCAAACCCTAACTAGCGGGGTATTAGATACGCAGTATTTT. It codes for CASSQTLTSGVLDTQYF.

A few counts support this clone. The chain combines TRBV7-8 with TRBJ1-1; TRBD1 matches at 7 bases. The CDR3 is made up of 16 amino acids. Trimming at V came to 5 bases and at J to 6 bases, leaving 15 bases not matched to a gene. CDR1 SGHVS and CDR2 FQNEAQ come from the germline V gene. The CDR3 sequence is CASSTPFRGRRPEAFF. CDR3 coding DNA: TGTGCCAGCAGCACCCCTTTTAGGGGGCGTCGACCTGAAGCTTTCTTT.

This clone showed up just once. Other DNA sequences in the sample encode the same CDR3. The chain joins TRBV10-3 to TRBJ1-6; no clear D. Germline CDR1 and CDR2: ENHRY and SYGVKD. The CDR3 has 18 residues. Trimming shortened V by 0 bases and J by 0 bases, and 12 bases separated the two germline ends. CDR3 DNA: TGTGCCATCAGTGAGTCAAGGCAGGAAAGCTCCTATAATTCACCCCTCCACTTT. It yields the protein CAISESRQESSYNSPLHF.

The rearrangement joins TRBV7-9 to TRBJ1-3; maybe TRBD1 (6 bases). CDR1 and CDR2 (germline): SEHNR, FQNEAQ (reference sequence). V lost 1 base and J 3 bases, leaving 13 bases between the germline ends. There are 16 residues in the CDR3. CDR3 DNA sequence: TGTGCCAGCAGCTTAGTAGGCGGGGGCCGTGGAAACACCATATATTTT. It encodes CASSLVGGGRGNTIYF.

The chain combines TRBV27 with TRBJ1-1; no clear D. Germline V CDR1 and CDR2: MNHEY, SMNVEV (reference sequence). Trimming shortened V by 2 bases and J by 4 bases, and 11 bases separated the two germline ends. CDR3 size: 14 residues. CDR3 amino acids: CASSLRAGGTEAFF. The CDR3 DNA reads TGTGCCAGCAGTTTACGGGCAGGAGGCACTGAAGCTTTCTTT.

The V call is TRBV30, the J call TRBJ1-5, with 10 positions matching TRBD1. With V trimmed by 2 bases and J by 3 bases, 7 bases remained unmatched. The CDR3 sequence is 16 residues long. Germline CDR1 reads GTSNPN; CDR2 reads SVGIG (reference sequence). The CDR3 loop reads CAWSTTGTGANQPQHF. DNA of the CDR3: TGTGCCTGGAGTACTACCGGGACAGGGGCCAATCAGCCCCAGCATTTT.

The chain carries TRBV19 and TRBJ1-5, with 9 bases matching TRBD1. This CDR3 comprises 15 residues. V lost 6 bases, J lost 9 bases, and 12 bases stayed unmatched. From germline, CDR1 is LNHDA and CDR2 SQIVND (reference sequence). The CDR3 sequence: CASRVEGQGIRPQHF. The CDR3 coding sequence is TGTGCCAGTAGAGTTGAGGGACAGGGCATCCGGCCCCAGCATTTT.

This clone was picked up a small number of times. This chain joins TRBV15 and TRBJ1-3; TRBD1 matches 7 bases. This CDR3 contains 15 residues. V trimming: 2 bases; J trimming: 4 bases; junction bases outside the gene matches: 5. Germline values: CDR1 LNHNV, CDR2 YYDKDF (reference sequence). The CDR3 DNA reads as TGTGCCACCAGCAGACCCGGGACAGAAGGAAACACCATATATTTT. Protein: CATSRPGTEGNTIYF. The whole variable domain, filled in from reference TRBV15 and TRBJ1-3, reads DAMVIQNPRYQVTQFGKPVTLSCSQTLNHNVMYWYQQKSSQAPKLLFHYYDKDFNNEADTPDNFQSRRPNTSFCFLDIRSPGLGDTAMYLCATSRPGTEGNTIYFGEGSWLTVV.

This clone occurred a few times. The CDR3 is CAWTIGEGSPLHF. Written as DNA, the CDR3 is TGTGCCTGGACGATAGGGGAGGGGTCACCCCTCCACTTT. The rearrangement joins TRBV30 to TRBJ1-6; D perhaps matches TRBD1 (5 bases). Germline values: CDR1 GTSNPN, CDR2 SVGIG (reference sequence). The length of the CDR3 is 13 residues. The V end was cut by 4 bases, the J end by 10 bases, with 14 bases between.

The V call is TRBV6-1, the J call TRBJ1-2; perhaps TRBD1 as D (5 bases). The V end lost 7 bases, the J end lost 1 base, and 13 bases lay between the germline ends. Germline CDR1 reads MNHNS; CDR2 reads SASEGT. The CDR3 has 14 amino acids. As DNA, the CDR3 is TGTGCCAGCATCACGAAAGGGGTTAACTATGGCTACACCTTC. It specifies CASITKGVNYGYTF.

This chain links TRBV18 with TRBJ1-5; maybe TRBD1 (6 bases). CDR1 KGHSH and CDR2 LQKENI come from the germline V gene. The CDR3 is 17 amino acids. Trimming took 4 bases from V and 0 from J, leaving 16 bases between them. CDR3 sequence: CASSLYQTGNSNQPQHF. Here the CDR3 DNA reads TGTGCCAGCTCACTTTATCAGACAGGTAATAGCAATCAGCCCCAGCATTTT.

J is TRBJ2-1 and V is TRBV5-1, with 9 nucleotides matching TRBD2. The CDR3 consists of 15 residues. Germline V CDR1 and CDR2: SGHRS, YFSETQ. V lost 6 bases to trimming and J lost 10 bases; unmatched junction nucleotides: 14. This CDR3 reads CASTPGGGGAWEQFF. The CDR3 bases are TGCGCCAGCACTCCCGGGGGCGGGGGGGCCTGGGAGCAGTTCTTC.